These T cell receptor beta chains were read from a single sample in a study of chemoradiotherapy in HPV16-positive cancers. Only in-frame clones appear in the TCRdb table, and some are missing; sequencing was by immunoSEQ multiplex PCR. The sample has about 68,000 clones, about nine tenths seen once. Source: blood, taken from a patient who underwent chemoradiotherapy. These receptor sequences come from a human donor with HPV-associated anogenital cancer. CDR3s include the opening cysteine and the closing phenylalanine or tryptophan. The order of the fields is D gene, V gene, J gene, clone size, CDR3 DNA, CDR3 protein. D genes are given only for firm matches. Size tells how often a clone was seen (once, few, many) or the class of an expanded clone, and some rows leave it out.

D: -; V: TRBV4-1; J: TRBJ2-3; size: -; DNA: TGCGCCAGCAGCCAATCCCCCCGACCGGGGGAGGGCACAGATACGCAGTATTTT; CDR3: CASSQSPRPGEGTDTQYF
D: -; V: TRBV5-6; J: TRBJ2-2; size: -; DNA: TGTGCCAGCAGCACGGGGCTCAGGGCCGGGGAGCTGTTTTTT; CDR3: CASSTGLRAGELFF
D: -; V: TRBV13; J: TRBJ1-2; size: -; DNA: TGTGCCAGCAGCTTACCCGGGCCCCAAGCAGACTATGGCTACACCTTC; CDR3: CASSLPGPQADYGYTF
D: TRBD2; V: TRBV6-6; J: TRBJ2-3; size: -; DNA: TGTGCCAGCAGTCCACGAGGCGGGGGTTCAGATACGCAGTATTTT; CDR3: CASSPRGGGSDTQYF
D: -; V: TRBV5-1; J: TRBJ1-3; size: -; DNA: TGCGCCAGCAGCCCGAGGACAGTTGGAAACACCATATATTTT; CDR3: CASSPRTVGNTIYF
D: TRBD1; V: TRBV6-6; J: TRBJ1-1; size: -; DNA: TGTGCCAGCAGAGAGACAGGGGGCGAAAGTGGTGCTTTCTTT; CDR3: CASRETGGESGAFF
D: TRBD1; V: TRBV5-4; J: TRBJ1-2; size: -; DNA: TGTGCCAGCAGCCAAGCCAGGGACAGGGCTTATGGCTACACCTTC; CDR3: CASSQARDRAYGYTF
D: -; V: TRBV6-4; J: TRBJ1-1; size: -; DNA: TGTGCTACGAAAGGGGCGACTGAAGCTTTCTTT; CDR3: CATKGATEAFF
D: -; V: TRBV10-3; J: TRBJ2-1; size: -; DNA: TGTGCCATCACCACCCCAGGGGCAAATGAGCAGTTCTTC; CDR3: CAITTPGANEQFF
D: -; V: TRBV6-4; J: TRBJ2-4; size: once; DNA: TGTGCCAGCAGTGACGGCACAGCTGGAAACATTCAGTACTTC; CDR3: CASSDGTAGNIQYF
D: TRBD1; V: TRBV5-1; J: TRBJ1-1; size: -; DNA: TGCGCCAGCAGACGACAGGGGGCTGCGTTGGACACTGAAGCTTTCTTT; CDR3: CASRRQGAALDTEAFF
D: -; V: TRBV28; J: TRBJ1-5; size: -; DNA: TGTGCCAGCAGTTTAACCCGGGCCTATAGCAATCAGCCCCAGCATTTT; CDR3: CASSLTRAYSNQPQHF
D: -; V: TRBV6-1; J: TRBJ1-3; size: -; DNA: TGTGCCAGCAGTGAAGGGGGGACTGGAAACACCATATATTTT; CDR3: CASSEGGTGNTIYF
D: -; V: TRBV10-3; J: TRBJ2-6; size: -; DNA: TGTGCCATCAGCGAGTATCCTCCCTCTGGGGCCAACGTCCTGACTTTC; CDR3: CAISEYPPSGANVLTF
D: TRBD1; V: TRBV19; J: TRBJ1-6; size: -; DNA: TGTGCCAGTAGTTCACAGGGGCATTCACCCCTCCACTTT; CDR3: CASSSQGHSPLHF
D: TRBD1; V: TRBV19; J: TRBJ2-7; size: once; DNA: TGTGCCAGCCGAGGACAGGGCGGATACGAGCAGTACTTC; CDR3: CASRGQGGYEQYF
D: TRBD2; V: TRBV7-2; J: TRBJ2-2; size: -; DNA: TGTGCCAGCAGCTTAGAAGCGACTAGCGCCTTTTTGAGGGAGCTGTTTTTT; CDR3: CASSLEATSAFLRELFF